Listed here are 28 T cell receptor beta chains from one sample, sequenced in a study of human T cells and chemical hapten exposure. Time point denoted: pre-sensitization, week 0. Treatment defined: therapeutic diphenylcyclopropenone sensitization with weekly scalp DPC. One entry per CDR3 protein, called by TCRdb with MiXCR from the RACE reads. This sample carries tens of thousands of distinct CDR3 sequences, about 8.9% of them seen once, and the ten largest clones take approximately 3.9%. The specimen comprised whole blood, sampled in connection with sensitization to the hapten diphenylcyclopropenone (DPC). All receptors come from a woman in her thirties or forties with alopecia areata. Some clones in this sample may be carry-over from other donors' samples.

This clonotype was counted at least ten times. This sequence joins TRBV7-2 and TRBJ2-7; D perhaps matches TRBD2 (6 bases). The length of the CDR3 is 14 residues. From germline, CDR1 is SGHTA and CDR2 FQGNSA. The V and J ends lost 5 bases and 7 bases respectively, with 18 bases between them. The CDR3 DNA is TGTGCCAGCAGCCCCCGGGTAGGGGAGGAAGAGCAGTACTTC. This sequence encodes CASSPRVGEEEQYF.

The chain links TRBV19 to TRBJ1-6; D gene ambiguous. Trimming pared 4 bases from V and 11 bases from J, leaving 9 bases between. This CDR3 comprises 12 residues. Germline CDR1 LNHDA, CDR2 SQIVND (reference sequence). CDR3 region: CASSTPGAPLHF. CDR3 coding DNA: TGTGCCAGTAGTACCCCGGGAGCACCCCTCCACTTT. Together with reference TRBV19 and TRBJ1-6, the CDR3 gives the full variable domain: DGGITQSPKYLFRKEGQNVTLSCEQNLNHDAMYWYRQDPGQGLRLIYYSQIVNDFQKGDIAEGYSVSREKKESFPLTVTSAQKNPTAFYLCASSTPGAPLHFGNGTRLTVT.

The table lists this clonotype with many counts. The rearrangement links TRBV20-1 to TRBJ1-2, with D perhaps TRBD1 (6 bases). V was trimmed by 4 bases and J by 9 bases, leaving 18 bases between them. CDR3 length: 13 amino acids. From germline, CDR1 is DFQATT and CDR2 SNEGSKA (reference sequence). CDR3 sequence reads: CSATQQGGRSYTF. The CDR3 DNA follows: TGCAGTGCTACTCAACAGGGAGGTCGAAGCTACACCTTC.

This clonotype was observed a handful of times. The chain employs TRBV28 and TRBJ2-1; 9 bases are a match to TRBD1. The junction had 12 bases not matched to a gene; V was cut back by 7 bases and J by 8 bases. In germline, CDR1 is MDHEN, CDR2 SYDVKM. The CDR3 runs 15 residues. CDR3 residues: CASIQEGTGSYEQFF. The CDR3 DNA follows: TGTGCCAGCATTCAGGAGGGGACAGGGAGCTATGAGCAGTTCTTC.

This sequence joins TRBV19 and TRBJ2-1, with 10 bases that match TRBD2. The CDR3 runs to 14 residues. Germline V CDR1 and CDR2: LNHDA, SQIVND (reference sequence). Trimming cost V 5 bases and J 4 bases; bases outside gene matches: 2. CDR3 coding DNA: TGTGCCAGTAGTCCGGGACTAGCGTACAATGAGCAGTTCTTC. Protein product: CASSPGLAYNEQFF.

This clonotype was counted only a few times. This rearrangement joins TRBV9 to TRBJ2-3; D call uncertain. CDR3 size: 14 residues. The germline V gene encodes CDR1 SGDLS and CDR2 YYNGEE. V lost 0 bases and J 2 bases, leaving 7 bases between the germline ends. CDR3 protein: CASSVDSPTDTQYF. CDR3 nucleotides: TGTGCCAGCAGCGTAGACAGCCCCACAGATACGCAGTATTTT.

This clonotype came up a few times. The CDR3 bases are TGTGCCAGCAGCTCCCAATTGACGGGTAGCAATGAGCAGTTCTTC. Translation: CASSSQLTGSNEQFF. The rearrangement links TRBV7-6 to TRBJ2-1; no reliable D call. The CDR3 has 15 residues. Germline V gives CDR1 SGHVS, CDR2 FNYEAQ. The V and J ends lost 4 bases and 6 bases respectively, with 16 bases between them.

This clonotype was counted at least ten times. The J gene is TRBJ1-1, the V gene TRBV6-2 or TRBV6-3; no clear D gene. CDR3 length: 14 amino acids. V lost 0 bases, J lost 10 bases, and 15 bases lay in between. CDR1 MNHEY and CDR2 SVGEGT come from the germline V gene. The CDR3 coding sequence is TGTGCCAGCAGTTACTCTTCCGGCAAAGGTAGAGCTTTCTTT. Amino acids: CASSYSSGKGRAFF.

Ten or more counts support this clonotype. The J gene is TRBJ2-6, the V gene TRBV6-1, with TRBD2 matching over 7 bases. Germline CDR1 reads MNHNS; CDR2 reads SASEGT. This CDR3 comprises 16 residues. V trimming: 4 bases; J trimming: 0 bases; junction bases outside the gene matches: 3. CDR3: CASSAPGGSGANVLTF. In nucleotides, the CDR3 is TGTGCCAGCAGTGCACCGGGGGGCTCTGGGGCCAACGTCCTGACTTTC.

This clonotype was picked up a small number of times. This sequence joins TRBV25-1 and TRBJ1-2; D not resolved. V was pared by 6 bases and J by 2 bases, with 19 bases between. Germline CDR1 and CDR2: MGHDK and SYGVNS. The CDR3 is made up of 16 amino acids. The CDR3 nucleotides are TGTGCCAGCAGCCCCCTGGGGATCGTACAAAACTATGGCTACACCTTC. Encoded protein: CASSPLGIVQNYGYTF.

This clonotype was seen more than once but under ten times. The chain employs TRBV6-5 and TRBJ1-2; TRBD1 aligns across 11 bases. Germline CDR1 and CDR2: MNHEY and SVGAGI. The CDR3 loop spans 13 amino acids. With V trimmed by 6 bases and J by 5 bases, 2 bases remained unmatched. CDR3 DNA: TGTGCCAGCAGCCGGGACAGGGGGTATGGCTACACCTTC. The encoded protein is CASSRDRGYGYTF.

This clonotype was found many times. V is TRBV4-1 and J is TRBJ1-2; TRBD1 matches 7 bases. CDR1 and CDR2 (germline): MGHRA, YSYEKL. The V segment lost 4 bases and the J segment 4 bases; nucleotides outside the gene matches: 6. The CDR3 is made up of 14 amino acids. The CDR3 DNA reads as TGCGCCAGCAGCCCCCCGACAGGGCTCTATGGCTACACCTTC. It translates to CASSPPTGLYGYTF.

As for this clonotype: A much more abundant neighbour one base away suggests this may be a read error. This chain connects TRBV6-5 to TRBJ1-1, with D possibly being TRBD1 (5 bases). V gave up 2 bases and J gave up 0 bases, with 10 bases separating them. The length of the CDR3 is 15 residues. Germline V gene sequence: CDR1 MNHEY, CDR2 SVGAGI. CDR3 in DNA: TGTGCCAGCAGTTACGGGGCGAAGTTGAACACTGAAGCTTTCTTT. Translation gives CASSYGAKLNTEAFF.

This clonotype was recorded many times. The CDR3 nucleotides are TGTGCCTGGACGGGGAGCTCCTATAATTCACCCCTCCACTTT. Translation: CAWTGSSYNSPLHF. The chain combines TRBV30 with TRBJ1-6; no clear D. V shed 4 bases and J shed 0 bases, with 7 bases lying between them. CDR1 is GTSNPN and CDR2 is SVGIG in the germline V gene (reference sequence). The CDR3 is made up of 14 amino acids.

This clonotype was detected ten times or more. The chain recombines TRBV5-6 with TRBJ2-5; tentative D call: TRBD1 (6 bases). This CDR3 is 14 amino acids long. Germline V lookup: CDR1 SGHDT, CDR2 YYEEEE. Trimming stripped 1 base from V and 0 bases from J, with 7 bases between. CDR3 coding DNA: TGTGCCAGCAGCTTGACAGGGTACCAAGAGACCCAGTACTTC. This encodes CASSLTGYQETQYF.

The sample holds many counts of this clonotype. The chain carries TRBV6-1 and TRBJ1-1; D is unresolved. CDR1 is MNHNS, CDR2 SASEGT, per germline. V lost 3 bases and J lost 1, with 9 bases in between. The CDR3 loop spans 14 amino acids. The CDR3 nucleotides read TGTGCCAGCAGTGAGGCGACGGGGAACACTGAAGCTTTCTTT. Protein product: CASSEATGNTEAFF.

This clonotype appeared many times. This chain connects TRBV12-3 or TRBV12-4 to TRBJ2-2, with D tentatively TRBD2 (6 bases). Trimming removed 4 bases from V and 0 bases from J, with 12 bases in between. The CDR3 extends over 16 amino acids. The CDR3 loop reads CASSSQEGSNTGELFF. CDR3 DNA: TGTGCCAGCAGTTCCCAGGAGGGGTCGAACACCGGGGAGCTGTTTTTT.

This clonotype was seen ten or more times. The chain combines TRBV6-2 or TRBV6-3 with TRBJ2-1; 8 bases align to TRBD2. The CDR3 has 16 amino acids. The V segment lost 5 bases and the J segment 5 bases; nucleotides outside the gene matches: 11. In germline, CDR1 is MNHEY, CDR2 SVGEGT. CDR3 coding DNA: TGTGCCAGCAGTCGCCAATGGACTAGCAGCCACAATGAGCAGTTCTTC. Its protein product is CASSRQWTSSHNEQFF.

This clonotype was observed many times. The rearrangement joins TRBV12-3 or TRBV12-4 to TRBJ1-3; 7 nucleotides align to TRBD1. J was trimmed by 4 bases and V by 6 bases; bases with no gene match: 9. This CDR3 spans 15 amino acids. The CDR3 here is CASSPITGVGNTIYF. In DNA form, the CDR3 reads TGTGCCAGCAGCCCAATTACAGGGGTCGGAAACACCATATATTTT.

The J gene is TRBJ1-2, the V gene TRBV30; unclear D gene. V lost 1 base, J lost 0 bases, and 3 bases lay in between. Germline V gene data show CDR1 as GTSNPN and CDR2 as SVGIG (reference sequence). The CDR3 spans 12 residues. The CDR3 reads CAWSEANYGYTF. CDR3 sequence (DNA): TGTGCCTGGAGTGAAGCTAACTATGGCTACACCTTC.

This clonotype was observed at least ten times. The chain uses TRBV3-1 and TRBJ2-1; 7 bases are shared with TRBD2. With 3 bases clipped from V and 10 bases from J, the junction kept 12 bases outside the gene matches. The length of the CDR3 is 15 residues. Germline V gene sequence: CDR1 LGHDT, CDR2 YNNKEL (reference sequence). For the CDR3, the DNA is TGTGCCAGCAGCCAGGGCGGGGGAGCCTTCGGGGAGCAGTTCTTC. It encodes CASSQGGGAFGEQFF.

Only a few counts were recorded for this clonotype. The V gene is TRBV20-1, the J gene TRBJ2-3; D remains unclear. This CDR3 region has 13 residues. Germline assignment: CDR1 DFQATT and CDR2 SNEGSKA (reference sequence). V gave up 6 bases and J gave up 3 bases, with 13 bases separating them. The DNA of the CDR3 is TGCAGTGCGTGGTTCCGGCCGACAGATACGCAGTATTTT. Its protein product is CSAWFRPTDTQYF.

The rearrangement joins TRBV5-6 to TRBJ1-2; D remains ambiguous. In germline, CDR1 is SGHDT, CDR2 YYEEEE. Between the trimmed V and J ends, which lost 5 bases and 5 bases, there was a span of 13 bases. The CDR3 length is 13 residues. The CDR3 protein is CASRKDVHYGYTF. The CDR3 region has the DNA TGTGCCAGCAGAAAGGACGTACATTATGGCTACACCTTC.

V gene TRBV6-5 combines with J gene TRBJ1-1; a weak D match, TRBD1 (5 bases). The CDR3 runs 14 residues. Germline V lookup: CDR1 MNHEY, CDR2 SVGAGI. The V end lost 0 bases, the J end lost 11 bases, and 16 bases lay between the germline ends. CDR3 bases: TGTGCCAGCAGTTACTCTAATCCGGGGGAGGGGGCTTTCTTT. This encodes CASSYSNPGEGAFF.

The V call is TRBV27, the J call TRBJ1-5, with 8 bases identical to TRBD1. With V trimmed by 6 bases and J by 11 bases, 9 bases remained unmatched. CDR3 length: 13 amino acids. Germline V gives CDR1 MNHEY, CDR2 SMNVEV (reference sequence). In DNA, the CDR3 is TGTGCCAGCAGACCGACAGGGGCCTCCGCCCAGCATTTT. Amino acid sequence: CASRPTGASAQHF.

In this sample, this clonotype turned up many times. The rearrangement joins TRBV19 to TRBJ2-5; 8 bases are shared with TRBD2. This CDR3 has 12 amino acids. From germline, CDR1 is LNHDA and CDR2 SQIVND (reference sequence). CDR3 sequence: CVAGGAPETQYF. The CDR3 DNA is TGTGTAGCCGGGGGGGCTCCGGAGACCCAGTACTTC.

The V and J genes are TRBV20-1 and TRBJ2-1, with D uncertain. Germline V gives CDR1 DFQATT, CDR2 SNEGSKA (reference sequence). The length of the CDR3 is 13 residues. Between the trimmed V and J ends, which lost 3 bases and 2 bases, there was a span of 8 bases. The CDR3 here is CSARPSTYNEQFF. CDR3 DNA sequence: TGCAGTGCTAGGCCAAGTACCTACAATGAGCAGTTCTTC.

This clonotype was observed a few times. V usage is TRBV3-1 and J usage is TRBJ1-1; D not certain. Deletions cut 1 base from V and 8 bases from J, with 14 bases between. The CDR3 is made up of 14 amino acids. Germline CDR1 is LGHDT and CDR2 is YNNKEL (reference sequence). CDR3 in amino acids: CASSQGGAVLEAFF. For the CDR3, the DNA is TGTGCCAGCAGCCAAGGGGGAGCTGTACTAGAAGCTTTCTTT.